What follows is one T cell receptor beta chain and its context. Antigen unknown. Germline V gene sequence: CDR1 DFQATT, CDR2 SNEGSKA (reference sequence). The CDR3 covers 16 residues. It was with a sample-barcoded 5' primer and a J-beta primer mix that a second PCR of roughly 7 to 12 cycles was run. TCRdb reprocessed the 5' RACE reads via MiXCR and lists one record per CDR3 protein. The sample includes 800,000 or so distinct CDR3 sequences, 25% of them seen just once. This entry belongs to a study of blood T cells in healthy people across ages. Per sample, at least 5 micrograms of total RNA were extracted. Study results and caveats: Diversity of TCR beta per million T cells declined in a roughly linear way with age.

The sample was also reused in another study, on T cells of mothers and their children. That report notes: Overlap ran slightly, non-significantly higher for related than unrelated mother-child pairs.

The sequence was obtained from a boy aged 5-17 years in good health. The sample comprised blood. The gene calls are TRBV20-1 and TRBJ2-1; D remains unclear. The J call is in doubt because the DNA end fits TRBJ2-5 better. CDR3 amino acids: CSARDANWASGETQYF. The CDR3 DNA sequence: TGCAGTGCTAGAGATGCTAACTGGGCTAGTGGGGAGACCCAGTACTTC.